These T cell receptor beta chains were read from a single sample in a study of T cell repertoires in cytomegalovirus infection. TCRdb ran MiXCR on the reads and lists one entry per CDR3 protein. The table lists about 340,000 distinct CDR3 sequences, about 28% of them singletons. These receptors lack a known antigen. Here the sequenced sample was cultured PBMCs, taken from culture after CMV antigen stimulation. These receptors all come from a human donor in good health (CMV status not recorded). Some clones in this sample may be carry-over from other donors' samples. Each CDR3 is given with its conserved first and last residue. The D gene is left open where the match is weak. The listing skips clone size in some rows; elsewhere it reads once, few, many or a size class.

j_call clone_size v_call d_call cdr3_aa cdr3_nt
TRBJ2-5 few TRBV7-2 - CASSHPAGTQYF TGTGCCAGCAGCCACCCGGCTGGGACCCAGTACTTC
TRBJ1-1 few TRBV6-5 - CASSYRGTRTEAFF TGTGCCAGCAGTTACAGGGGGACGAGGACTGAAGCTTTCTTT
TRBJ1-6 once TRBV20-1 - CSAKGSSYNSPLHF TGCAGTGCTAAGGGGAGCTCCTATAATTCACCCCTCCACTTT
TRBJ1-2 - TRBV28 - CASSPPGTTYGYTF TGTGCCAGCAGTCCCCCTGGGACCACTTATGGCTATACCTTC
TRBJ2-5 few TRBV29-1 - CSAHLAKETQYF TGCAGCGCCCATCTAGCGAAGGAGACCCAGTACTTC
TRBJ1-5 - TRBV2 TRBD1 CASRPGGPLTQHF TGTGCCAGCAGACCAGGGGGCCCCTTGACCCAGCATTTT
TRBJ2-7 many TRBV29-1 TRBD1 CSVAAQTGDPYEQYF TGCAGCGTTGCGGCACAGACAGGGGACCCCTACGAGCAGTACTTC
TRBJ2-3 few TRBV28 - CASSPLLGMQYF TGTGCCAGCAGCCCTCTATTAGGGATGCAGTATTTT
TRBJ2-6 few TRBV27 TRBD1 CASSFVPPDRTFSGANVLTF TGTGCCAGCAGTTTTGTGCCCCCGGACAGGACTTTCTCTGGGGCCAACGTCCTGACTTTC
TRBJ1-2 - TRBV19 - CASRAGASYGYTF TGTGCCAGTAGGGCGGGGGCCAGCTATGGCTACACCTTC
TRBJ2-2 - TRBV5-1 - CASSPSVNTGELFF TGCGCCAGCAGCCCTAGCGTCAACACCGGGGAGCTGTTTTTT
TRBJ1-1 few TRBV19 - CASSIDRGVAEAFF TGTGCCAGTAGTATAGACAGGGGAGTTGCTGAAGCTTTCTTT
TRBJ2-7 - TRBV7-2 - CASSTRRGEIADEQYF TGTGCCAGCAGCACCCGGAGGGGGGAGATAGCTGACGAGCAGTACTTC
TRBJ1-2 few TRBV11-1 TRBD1 CASSLEQLTGADYTF TGTGCCAGCAGCTTAGAGCAACTTACAGGGGCTGACTACACCTTC
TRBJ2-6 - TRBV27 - CASSSPGGPGANVLTF TGTGCCAGCAGTTCCCCCGGGGGGCCTGGGGCCAACGTCCTGACTTTC
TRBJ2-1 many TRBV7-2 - CASSLARSAAASLYNEQFF TGTGCCAGCAGCTTAGCGCGGTCTGCGGCGGCATCACTCTACAATGAGCAGTTCTTC
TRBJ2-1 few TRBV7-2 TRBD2 CASSFGGGQNEQFF TGTGCCAGCAGCTTCGGGGGGGGGCAAAATGAGCAGTTCTTC
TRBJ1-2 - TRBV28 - CASREALAGDYGYTF TGTGCCAGCAGAGAAGCCCTCGCAGGGGACTATGGCTACACCTTC